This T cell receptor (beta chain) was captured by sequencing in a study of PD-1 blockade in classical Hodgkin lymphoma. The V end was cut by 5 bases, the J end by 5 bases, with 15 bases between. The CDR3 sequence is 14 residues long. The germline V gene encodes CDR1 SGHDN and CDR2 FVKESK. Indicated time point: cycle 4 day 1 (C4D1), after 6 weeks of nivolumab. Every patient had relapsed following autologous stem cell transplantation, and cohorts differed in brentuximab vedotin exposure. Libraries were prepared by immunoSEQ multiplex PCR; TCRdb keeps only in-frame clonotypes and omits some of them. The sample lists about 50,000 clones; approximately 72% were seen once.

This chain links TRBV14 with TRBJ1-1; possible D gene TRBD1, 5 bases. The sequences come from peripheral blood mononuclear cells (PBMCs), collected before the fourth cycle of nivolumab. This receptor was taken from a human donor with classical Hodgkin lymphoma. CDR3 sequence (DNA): TGTGCCAGCAGCATGTGGGGGGGAGTAACTGAAGCTTTCTTT. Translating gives CASSMWGGVTEAFF.